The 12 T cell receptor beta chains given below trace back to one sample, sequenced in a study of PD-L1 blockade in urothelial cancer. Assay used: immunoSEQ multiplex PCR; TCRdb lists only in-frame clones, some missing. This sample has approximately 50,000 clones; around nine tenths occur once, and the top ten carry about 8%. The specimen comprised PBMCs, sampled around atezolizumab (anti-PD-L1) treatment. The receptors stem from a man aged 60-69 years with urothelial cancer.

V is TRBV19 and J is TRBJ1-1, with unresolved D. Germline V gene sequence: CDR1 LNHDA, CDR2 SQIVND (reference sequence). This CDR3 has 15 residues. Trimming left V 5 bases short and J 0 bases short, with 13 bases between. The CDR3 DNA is TGTGCCAGTAGTCCCGGGGTCCCTCTGAACACTGAAGCTTTCTTT. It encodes CASSPGVPLNTEAFF.

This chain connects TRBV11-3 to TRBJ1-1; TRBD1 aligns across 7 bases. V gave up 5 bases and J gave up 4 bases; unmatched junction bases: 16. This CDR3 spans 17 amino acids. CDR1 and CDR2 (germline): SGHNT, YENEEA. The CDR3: CASSPKDRNSPSTEAFF. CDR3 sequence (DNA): TGTGCCAGCAGCCCAAAGGACAGGAACTCACCATCCACTGAAGCTTTCTTT.

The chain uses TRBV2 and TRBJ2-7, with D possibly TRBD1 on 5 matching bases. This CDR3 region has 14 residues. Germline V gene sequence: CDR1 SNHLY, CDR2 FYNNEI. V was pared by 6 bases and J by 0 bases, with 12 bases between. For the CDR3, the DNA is TGTGCCAGCAGGAACCGACAGAACTCCTACGAGCAGTACTTC. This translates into CASRNRQNSYEQYF.

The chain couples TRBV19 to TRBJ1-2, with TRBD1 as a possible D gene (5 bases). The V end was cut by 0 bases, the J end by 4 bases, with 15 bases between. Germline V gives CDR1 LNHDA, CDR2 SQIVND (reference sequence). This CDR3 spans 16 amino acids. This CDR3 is CASSIDGQGPLYGYTF. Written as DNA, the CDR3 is TGTGCCAGTAGTATAGATGGGCAGGGTCCTCTCTATGGCTACACCTTC. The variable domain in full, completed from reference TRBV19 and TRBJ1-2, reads DGGITQSPKYLFRKEGQNVTLSCEQNLNHDAMYWYRQDPGQGLRLIYYSQIVNDFQKGDIAEGYSVSREKKESFPLTVTSAQKNPTAFYLCASSIDGQGPLYGYTFGSGTRLTVV.

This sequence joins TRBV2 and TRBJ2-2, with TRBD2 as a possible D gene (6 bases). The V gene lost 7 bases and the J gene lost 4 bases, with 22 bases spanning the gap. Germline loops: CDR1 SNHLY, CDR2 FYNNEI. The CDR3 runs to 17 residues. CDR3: CASIFFGDSRGTGELFF. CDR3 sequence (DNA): TGTGCCAGCATTTTCTTCGGGGACTCTCGTGGCACCGGGGAGCTGTTTTTT.

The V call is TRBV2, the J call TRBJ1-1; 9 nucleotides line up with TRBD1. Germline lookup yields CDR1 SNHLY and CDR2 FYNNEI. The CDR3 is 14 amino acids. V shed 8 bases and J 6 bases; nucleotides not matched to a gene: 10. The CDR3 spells CASLQGARVSEAFF. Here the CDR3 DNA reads TGTGCCAGCTTACAGGGGGCGCGGGTATCTGAAGCTTTCTTT. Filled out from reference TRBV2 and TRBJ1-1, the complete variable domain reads EPEVTQTPSHQVTQMGQEVILRCVPISNHLYFYWYRQILGQKVEFLVSFYNNEISEKSEIFDDQFSVERPDGSNFTLKIRSTKLEDSAMYFCASLQGARVSEAFFGQGTRLTVV.

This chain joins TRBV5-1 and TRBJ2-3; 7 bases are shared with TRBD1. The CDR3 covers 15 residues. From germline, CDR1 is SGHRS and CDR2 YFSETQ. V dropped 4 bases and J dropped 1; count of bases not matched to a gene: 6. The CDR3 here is CASSPRQGGTDTQYF. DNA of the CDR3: TGCGCCAGCAGCCCTAGACAGGGAGGCACAGATACGCAGTATTTT.

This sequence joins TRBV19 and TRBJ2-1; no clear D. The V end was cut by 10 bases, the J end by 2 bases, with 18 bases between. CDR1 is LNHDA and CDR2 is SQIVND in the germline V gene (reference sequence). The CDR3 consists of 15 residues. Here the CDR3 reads CATGSLAAPYNEQFF. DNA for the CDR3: TGTGCCACCGGGTCCTTGGCAGCTCCCTACAATGAGCAGTTCTTC. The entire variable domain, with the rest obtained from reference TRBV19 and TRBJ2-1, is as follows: DGGITQSPKYLFRKEGQNVTLSCEQNLNHDAMYWYRQDPGQGLRLIYYSQIVNDFQKGDIAEGYSVSREKKESFPLTVTSAQKNPTAFYLCATGSLAAPYNEQFFGPGTRLTVL.

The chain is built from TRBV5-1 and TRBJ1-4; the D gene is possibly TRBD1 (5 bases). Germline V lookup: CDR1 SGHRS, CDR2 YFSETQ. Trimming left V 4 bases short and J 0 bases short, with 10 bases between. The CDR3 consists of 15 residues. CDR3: CASSVDSATNEKLFF. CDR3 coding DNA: TGCGCCAGCAGCGTAGACAGCGCAACTAATGAAAAACTGTTTTTT. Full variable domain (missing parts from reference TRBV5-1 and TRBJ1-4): KAGVTQTPRYLIKTRGQQVTLSCSPISGHRSVSWYQQTPGQGLQFLFEYFSETQRNKGNFPGRFSGRQFSNSRSEMNVSTLELGDSALYLCASSVDSATNEKLFFGSGTQLSVL.

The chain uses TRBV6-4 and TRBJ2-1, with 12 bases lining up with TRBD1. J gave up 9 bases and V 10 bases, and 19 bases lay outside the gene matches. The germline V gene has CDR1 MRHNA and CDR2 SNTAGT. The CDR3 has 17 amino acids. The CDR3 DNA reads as TGTGCCAACCGAATGCCCGACCCGGGACAGGGGGCTGGTGAGCAGTTCTTC. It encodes CANRMPDPGQGAGEQFF.

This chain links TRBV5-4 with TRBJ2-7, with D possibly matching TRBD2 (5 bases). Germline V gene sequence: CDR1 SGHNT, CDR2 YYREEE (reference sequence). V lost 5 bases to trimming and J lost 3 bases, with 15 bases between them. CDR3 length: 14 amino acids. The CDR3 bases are TGTGCCAGCAGTTCCCAGCGGACCGTCTACGAGCAGTACTTC. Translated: CASSSQRTVYEQYF.

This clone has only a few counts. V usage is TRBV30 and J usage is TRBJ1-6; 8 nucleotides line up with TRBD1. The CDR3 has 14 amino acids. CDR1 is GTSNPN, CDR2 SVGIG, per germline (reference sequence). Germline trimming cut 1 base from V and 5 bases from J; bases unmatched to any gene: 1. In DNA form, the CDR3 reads TGTGCCTGGAGTGGGGGACAGGATAATTCACCCCTCCACTTT. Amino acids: CAWSGGQDNSPLHF.